This note documents a single T cell receptor (beta chain) sequence. Its antigen remains unknown. Trimming cost V 1 base and J 5 bases; bases outside gene matches: 8. Germline V gene lookup returns CDR1 SGDLS and CDR2 YYNGEE. This CDR3 is 16 amino acids long. Primed by a sample-barcoded 5' primer and a J-beta primer mix, a second PCR proceeded for about 6 to 12 cycles. TCRdb fed the 5' RACE reads into MiXCR, producing one record per CDR3 protein. Of about 800,000 distinct CDR3 sequences listed, about 25% are singletons. The data stem from a study of blood T cells in healthy people across ages. Study-level results: Higher naive T cell percentage went strongly together with higher TCR beta diversity. CMV infection status of these donors was not known.

In addition, the sample was reused for a study of T cells of mothers and their children.

The sequenced sample was blood. This clonotype was sampled from a boy between 5 and 17 years old in good health. The V call is TRBV9, the J call TRBJ2-2; TRBD2 agrees at 7 bases. CDR3 bases: TGTGCCAGCAGCGTAATGAGTAGCGGGTCAACCGGGGAGCTGTTTTTT. Residues: CASSVMSSGSTGELFF.